The TCR beta chain under discussion was sequenced for a study of shared clonotypes between healthy human individuals. Sequencing used immunoSEQ multiplex PCR; TCRdb keeps in-frame clones, though not all of them. Of approximately 500,000 clones listed, 81% are singletons. CDR3 length equals 17 residues. Germline CDR1 SGHAT, CDR2 FQNNGV. V dropped 5 bases and J dropped 8 bases, with 24 bases sitting between them. The material sequenced was PBMCs. The V and J genes are TRBV11-2 and TRBJ1-4; TRBD1 is a possible D gene (5 bases). This TCR was sampled from a middle-aged woman in good health. Some clones in this sample may be carry-over from other donors' samples. DNA for the CDR3: TGTGCCAGCAGCCGTGGGTCCCTCTCAGGGATGTGGGAAAAACTGTTTTTT. Protein: CASSRGSLSGMWEKLFF.